This is a list of T cell receptor beta chains from one sample in a study of a mutant IDH1 vaccine in newly diagnosed glioma. Sequenced by immunoSEQ multiplex PCR; TCRdb stores in-frame clones only, minus some. The sample contains 30,000 or so clones, approximately 91% of which appear only once. The sample consisted of PBMCs, taken from a glioma patient treated with radiotherapy, temozolomide or both. Receptors were obtained from a woman between 40 and 55 years old with glioma. The CDR3 runs from the conserved cysteine through the conserved F or W. A D gene is named only where the DNA matches it firmly. Clone size is given for some rows only: seen once, a few or many times, or a class if the clone is expanded.

j_gene: TRBJ1-1; v_gene: TRBV18; d_gene: .; abundance: once; CDR3aa: CASSPGLLNTEAFF; CDR3nt: TGTGCCAGCTCACCAGGGCTGCTGAACACTGAAGCTTTCTTT
j_gene: TRBJ2-2; v_gene: TRBV5-5; d_gene: .; abundance: .; CDR3aa: CASSLVSGELFF; CDR3nt: TGTGCCAGCAGCTTGGTATCCGGGGAGCTGTTTTTT
j_gene: TRBJ2-7; v_gene: TRBV28; d_gene: .; abundance: once; CDR3aa: CASSLPPGHEQYF; CDR3nt: TGTGCCAGCAGTCTGCCACCGGGCCACGAGCAGTACTTC
j_gene: TRBJ2-7; v_gene: TRBV18; d_gene: .; abundance: .; CDR3aa: CASSRGTPNQKVYEQYF; CDR3nt: TGTGCCAGCTCACGAGGGACTCCCAATCAAAAGGTCTACGAGCAGTACTTC
j_gene: TRBJ1-2; v_gene: TRBV7-6; d_gene: .; abundance: .; CDR3aa: CASSLAQGTYGYTF; CDR3nt: TGTGCCAGCAGCTTAGCACAGGGAACCTATGGCTACACCTTC
j_gene: TRBJ2-1; v_gene: TRBV2; d_gene: .; abundance: once; CDR3aa: CASSEKDEQFF; CDR3nt: TGTGCCAGCAGTGAGAAAGATGAGCAGTTCTTC
j_gene: TRBJ1-6; v_gene: TRBV4-3; d_gene: TRBD1; abundance: .; CDR3aa: CASSQDVGTGSSPLHF; CDR3nt: TGCGCCAGCAGCCAAGATGTTGGGACAGGGTCTTCACCCCTCCACTTT
j_gene: TRBJ1-5; v_gene: TRBV2; d_gene: .; abundance: .; CDR3aa: CASRSGVGQPQHF; CDR3nt: TGTGCCAGCAGATCGGGGGTCGGTCAGCCCCAGCATTTT
j_gene: TRBJ2-2; v_gene: TRBV10-3; d_gene: .; abundance: .; CDR3aa: CAIKPDYGGTGELFF; CDR3nt: TGTGCCATCAAGCCGGACTACGGAGGCACCGGGGAGCTGTTTTTT
j_gene: TRBJ1-5; v_gene: TRBV6-5; d_gene: TRBD1; abundance: .; CDR3aa: CASSDRDSQPQHF; CDR3nt: TGTGCCAGCAGCGACAGGGACTCTCAGCCCCAGCATTTT
j_gene: TRBJ2-5; v_gene: TRBV19; d_gene: TRBD2; abundance: .; CDR3aa: CASSRFWSGGEETQYF; CDR3nt: TGTGCCAGTAGTCGATTCTGGTCCGGGGGGGAAGAGACCCAGTACTTC
j_gene: TRBJ2-7; v_gene: TRBV4-2; d_gene: .; abundance: .; CDR3aa: CASSQPGAYEQYF; CDR3nt: TGTGCCAGCAGCCAACCAGGGGCCTACGAGCAGTACTTC
j_gene: TRBJ1-1; v_gene: TRBV2; d_gene: TRBD1; abundance: .; CDR3aa: CASSPEDRANTEAFF; CDR3nt: TGTGCCAGCAGCCCAGAGGACAGGGCGAACACTGAAGCTTTCTTT
j_gene: TRBJ1-1; v_gene: TRBV5-4; d_gene: .; abundance: .; CDR3aa: CASSLQAGSANTEAFF; CDR3nt: TGTGCCAGCAGCTTACAGGCGGGCAGTGCTAACACTGAAGCTTTCTTT
j_gene: TRBJ2-7; v_gene: TRBV2; d_gene: .; abundance: .; CDR3aa: CASRAGYEQYF; CDR3nt: TGTGCCAGCAGGGCGGGGTACGAGCAGTACTTC
j_gene: TRBJ1-3; v_gene: TRBV28; d_gene: .; abundance: .; CDR3aa: CASSFAGQNSGNTIYF; CDR3nt: TGTGCCAGCAGTTTTGCGGGACAAAACTCTGGAAACACCATATATTTT
j_gene: TRBJ2-5; v_gene: TRBV6-5; d_gene: .; abundance: few; CDR3aa: CASSYPRGAVQETQYF; CDR3nt: TGTGCCAGCAGTTACCCCAGAGGGGCAGTCCAAGAGACCCAGTACTTC
j_gene: TRBJ1-1; v_gene: TRBV4-2; d_gene: TRBD1; abundance: .; CDR3aa: CASSQLSDRGGTEAFF; CDR3nt: TGTGCCAGCAGCCAACTCTCGGACAGGGGTGGCACTGAAGCTTTCTTT
j_gene: TRBJ1-3; v_gene: TRBV27; d_gene: .; abundance: .; CDR3aa: CASSTRPTGNTIYF; CDR3nt: TGTGCCAGCAGTACCCGTCCTACTGGAAACACCATATATTTT
j_gene: TRBJ2-1; v_gene: TRBV29-1; d_gene: TRBD1; abundance: .; CDR3aa: CSFGQGSISYNEQFF; CDR3nt: TGCAGCTTCGGACAGGGCTCCATTTCCTACAATGAGCAGTTCTTC
j_gene: TRBJ1-5; v_gene: TRBV7-9; d_gene: .; abundance: .; CDR3aa: CASSPTGFGNQPQHF; CDR3nt: TGTGCCAGCAGCCCCACAGGGTTCGGCAATCAGCCCCAGCATTTT
j_gene: TRBJ1-1; v_gene: TRBV4-3; d_gene: .; abundance: few; CDR3aa: CASSQVRVPRTEAFF; CDR3nt: TGCGCCAGCAGCCAAGTCAGGGTTCCACGCACTGAAGCTTTCTTT
j_gene: TRBJ2-3; v_gene: TRBV2; d_gene: TRBD1; abundance: .; CDR3aa: CASRKGQGNTDTQYF; CDR3nt: TGTGCCAGCAGGAAGGGACAGGGGAACACAGATACGCAGTATTTT
j_gene: TRBJ1-2; v_gene: TRBV5-1; d_gene: .; abundance: .; CDR3aa: CASSLAAGGYTF; CDR3nt: TGCGCCAGCAGCTTGGCGGCTGGCGGCTACACCTTC
j_gene: TRBJ1-1; v_gene: TRBV2; d_gene: TRBD1; abundance: .; CDR3aa: CASTSRQGTEAFF; CDR3nt: TGTGCCAGCACCTCCAGACAGGGCACTGAAGCTTTCTTT
j_gene: TRBJ1-1; v_gene: TRBV7-9; d_gene: TRBD1; abundance: .; CDR3aa: CALNRGSNMNTEAFF; CDR3nt: TGTGCCCTCAACAGGGGTAGTAATATGAACACTGAAGCTTTCTTT